This TCR beta chain emerged from a study of cytomegalovirus exposure and HLA in healthy donors. A remark on this clone: Its target is not known.

PCR involved 60 Vbeta and 13 Jbeta primers. Here immunoSEQ multiplex PCR was the method, and the copy in TCRdb shows in-frame clones only, minus some. The table has some 160,000 clones, approximately 78% seen once; the top ten hold 1.4% to 1.5%. Study-wide results and caveats: Most likely, a cluster of highly shared sequence variants arose as a sequencing artifact. By a later analysis, the bulk of CMV-associated TCR beta chains appeared HLA-restricted.

V gave up 0 bases and J gave up 2 bases; unmatched junction bases: 2. Germline V gene lookup returns CDR1 SGHRS and CDR2 YFSETQ. The CDR3 sequence is 14 residues long. Sequencing was carried out using PBMCs. This sequence joins TRBV5-1 and TRBJ2-7; 7 bases fit TRBD1. This TCR was sampled from a male donor in good health and CMV-seronegative. The CDR3 loop is CASSLDRGPYEQYF. The CDR3 bases are TGCGCCAGCAGCTTGGACAGGGGACCCTACGAGCAGTACTTC.